This T cell receptor (beta chain) was captured in a study of spatial heterogeneity in lung cancer. Turning to the study itself: There were consistently more beta-chain sequences detected than alpha-chain sequences.

The CDR3 contains 13 residues. The ends lost 4 bases at V and 8 bases at J; junction bases unmatched: 4. Germline CDR1 reads SGHTA; CDR2 reads FQGTGA. The time point was: sample taken at primary tumor resection. The donor population consisted of more than 55 patients with untreated, early-stage non-small cell lung cancer. In each case, whole RNA from tumor, nontumor lung or frozen PBMC was sequenced unsorted. Each molecule of TCR cDNA was tagged with one unique molecular identifier. One entry per CDR3 protein results from TCRdb running MiXCR on the 5' RACE reads. The sample includes some 3,100 distinct CDR3 sequences, roughly 5% seen only once; the top ten take approximately 16%.

This TCR was sampled from a male donor with early-stage non-small cell lung cancer. This chain joins TRBV7-3 and TRBJ2-4; 8 bases map to TRBD1. The sample here was normal lung tissue next to the tumor, taken at surgery. CDR3 loop: CASSSGQGDIQYF. CDR3 bases: TGTGCCAGCAGCTCAGGACAGGGAGACATTCAGTACTTC.